A single sample is the source of the 8 T cell receptor beta chains below, sequenced in a study of early T cells in non-severe SARS-CoV-2 infection. TCRdb used MiXCR to reprocess the 5' RACE reads, holding one entry per CDR3 protein. The sample has tens of thousands of distinct CDR3 sequences, about 6% seen once. Sequencing was done on a sample of whole blood. These receptors were collected from an adult who was a healthcare worker with PCR-confirmed SARS-CoV-2 infection or an uninfected control (not recorded which).

This clonotype was detected many times. The chain couples TRBV27 to TRBJ2-7, with TRBD1 identical over 7 bases. V shed 6 bases and J 3 bases; nucleotides not matched to a gene: 5. Germline assignment: CDR1 MNHEY and CDR2 SMNVEV (reference sequence). This CDR3 has 13 residues. In DNA form, the CDR3 reads TGTGCCAGCAGCTCGACAGGGCGCTACGAGCAGTACTTC. Protein sequence: CASSSTGRYEQYF.

The chain recombines TRBV28 with TRBJ2-3, with D possibly being TRBD1 or TRBD2 (6 bases each). CDR1 MDHEN and CDR2 SYDVKM come from the germline V gene. CDR3 length equals 17 residues. V lost 2 bases, J lost 2 bases, and 17 bases lay in between. CDR3 sequence (DNA): TGTGCCAGCAGTTTACCAGGGGCGGGGCCCTACACAGATACGCAGTATTTT. Translated: CASSLPGAGPYTDTQYF.

This clonotype was recorded at least ten times. The chain combines TRBV7-2 with TRBJ2-5, with 8 bases identical to TRBD2. Trimming at V came to 5 bases and at J to 5 bases, leaving 4 bases not matched to a gene. Germline CDR1 reads SGHTA; CDR2 reads FQGNSA. The CDR3 totals 13 residues. For the CDR3, the DNA is TGTGCCAGCAGCCCGAGGACTAGCGAGACCCAGTACTTC. Its translation: CASSPRTSETQYF.

Ten or more counts support this clonotype. The J gene is TRBJ2-3, the V gene TRBV20-1; 12 bases align to TRBD1. After removal of 3 bases from V and 4 bases from J, the junction contained 2 bases not matched to a gene. CDR3 length equals 14 residues. Per the germline V gene, CDR1 is DFQATT and CDR2 is SNEGSKA (reference sequence). DNA of the CDR3: TGCAGTGCTAGCCGGGACAGGGGGCCAGATACGCAGTATTTT. Protein product: CSASRDRGPDTQYF.

This clonotype was seen a few times. V and J are TRBV18 and TRBJ2-7; 9 bases match TRBD1. The J segment lost 5 bases and the V segment lost 5 bases, leaving 4 bases of the junction unmatched. Germline loops: CDR1 KGHSH, CDR2 LQKENI. The CDR3 extends over 13 amino acids. This CDR3 reads CASSIDRGNEQYF. In DNA form, the CDR3 reads TGTGCCAGCTCAATAGACAGGGGGAACGAGCAGTACTTC.

This clonotype was seen ten or more times. This sequence joins TRBV29-1 and TRBJ1-2; D is unresolved. Trimming pared 3 bases from V and 1 base from J, leaving 3 bases between. Germline V gene lookup returns CDR1 SQVTM and CDR2 ANQGSEA. CDR3 length: 11 residues. The CDR3 loop reads CSVDSNYGYTF. The CDR3 DNA follows: TGCAGCGTTGACAGTAACTATGGCTACACCTTC.

The V gene is TRBV2, the J gene TRBJ1-2; the D is unclear. CDR3 length: 16 residues. Germline V gene lookup returns CDR1 SNHLY and CDR2 FYNNEI. V shed 0 bases and J shed 4 bases, with 15 bases lying between them. This chain's CDR3 is CASSEALQQVGYGYTF. The CDR3 bases are TGTGCCAGCAGTGAAGCGCTTCAGCAGGTTGGCTATGGCTACACCTTC.

This clonotype was recorded at least ten times. The genes are TRBV12-3 or TRBV12-4 and TRBJ2-3; 8 positions match TRBD2. J lost 3 bases, V lost 5 bases, and 7 bases had no gene match. There are 15 residues in the CDR3. CDR3 amino acids: CASSTRTSPTDTQYF. The CDR3 bases are TGTGCCAGCAGTACCAGGACTAGCCCGACAGATACGCAGTATTTT.